Here is one T cell receptor (beta chain) with its context. No antigen is known for it. Per-nucleotide qualities are absent, and no much larger clonotype sits a single base away. This specimen comes from a study of control samples from healthy donors and cancer patients (dated by TCRdb to 2020 to 2021). Its CDR3 holds 14 amino acids, cysteine through phenylalanine. CDR3 DNA only is kept here, 42 bases in frame from base 1. CDR1 and CDR2 are drawn from the germline V gene (reference sequence): LNHDA, SQIVND. The junction shows trimming of 7 bases on V and 0 bases on J, plus 10 bases between the germline ends. Library method: the immunoSEQ multiplex PCR assay. This immuneACCESS table, as held by TCRdb, lists in-frame sequences with V and J called but not all clones. Of the missing ones, under half trace to an unresolved V gene in checked studies; the others have no known cause. The sample table lists about 83,000 clones, 91% of them with a count of one. The top ten clonotypes cover around 17% of the sample.

In this chain, TRBV19 is recombined with TRBJ1-5; the D gene cannot be named for sure. Sequenced material: blood. This receptor was taken from a man aged 45-60 years in good health. CDR3 reads: CASIPGYSNQPQHF. The nucleotide sequence reads as follows: TGTGCCAGTATCCCCGGTTATAGCAATCAGCCCCAGCATTTT.